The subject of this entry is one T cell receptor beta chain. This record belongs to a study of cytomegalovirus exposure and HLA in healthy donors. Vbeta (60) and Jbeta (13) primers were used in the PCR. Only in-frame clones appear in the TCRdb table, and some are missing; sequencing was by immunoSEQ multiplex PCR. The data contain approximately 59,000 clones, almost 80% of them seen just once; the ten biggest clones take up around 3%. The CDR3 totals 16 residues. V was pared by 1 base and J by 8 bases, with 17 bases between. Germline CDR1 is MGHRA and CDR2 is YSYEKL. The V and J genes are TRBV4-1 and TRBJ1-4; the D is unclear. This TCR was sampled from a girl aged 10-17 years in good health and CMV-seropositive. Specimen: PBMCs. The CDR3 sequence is CASSQVVGGPWEKLFF. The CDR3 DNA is TGCGCCAGCAGCCAAGTTGTTGGAGGGCCTTGGGAAAAACTGTTTTTT.